One sample yielded the 4 T cell receptor beta chains listed below, sequenced in a study of blood T cell repertoires in COVID-19. Measured with immunoSEQ multiplex PCR; TCRdb has only the in-frame clones, and not every one. The table lists roughly 140,000 clones, about 80% of them singletons, with approximately 9.5% in the top ten. The specimen was peripheral blood. The receptors originated from an elderly woman in a cohort sampled during active or convalescent COVID-19.

J is TRBJ2-3 and V is TRBV7-9; the match to TRBD2 covers 7 bases. There are 14 residues in the CDR3. CDR1 is SEHNR, CDR2 FQNEAQ, per germline (reference sequence). Trimming cost V 2 bases and J 1 base; bases outside gene matches: 0. This chain's CDR3 is CASSLSGGTDTQYF. For the CDR3, the DNA is TGTGCCAGCAGCTTAAGCGGGGGCACAGATACGCAGTATTTT.

V gene TRBV30 combines with J gene TRBJ2-2, with no clear D. Trimming pared 4 bases from V and 3 bases from J, leaving 3 bases between. Germline CDR1 and CDR2: GTSNPN and SVGIG (reference sequence). This CDR3 has 11 amino acids. CDR3 bases: TGTGCCTGGACTGACACCGGGGAGCTGTTTTTT. Amino acid sequence: CAWTDTGELFF. The entire variable domain, with the rest obtained from reference TRBV30 and TRBJ2-2, is as follows: SQTIHQWPATLVQPVGSPLSLECTVEGTSNPNLYWYRQAAGRGLQLLFYSVGIGQISSEVPQNLSASRPQDRQFILSSKKLLLSDSGFYLCAWTDTGELFFGEGSRLTVL.

The chain employs TRBV7-2 and TRBJ1-2; maybe TRBD1 (5 bases). This CDR3 has 13 residues. Germline loops: CDR1 SGHTA, CDR2 FQGNSA. Trimming took off 1 base at V and 5 bases at J, with 8 bases between the two ends. Here the CDR3 DNA reads TGTGCCAGCAGCTTAGGCAGGGTATATGGCTACACCTTC. Amino acid sequence: CASSLGRVYGYTF.

This chain joins TRBV6-6 and TRBJ2-5, with a possible D match to TRBD2 (5 bases). Deletions cut 6 bases from V and 4 bases from J, with 21 bases between. The CDR3 is 16 amino acids. Germline CDR1 is MNHNY and CDR2 is SVGAGI (reference sequence). CDR3: CASRRAIESGLETQYF. The CDR3 DNA reads TGTGCCAGCAGACGGGCCATAGAAAGCGGTTTAGAGACCCAGTACTTC.